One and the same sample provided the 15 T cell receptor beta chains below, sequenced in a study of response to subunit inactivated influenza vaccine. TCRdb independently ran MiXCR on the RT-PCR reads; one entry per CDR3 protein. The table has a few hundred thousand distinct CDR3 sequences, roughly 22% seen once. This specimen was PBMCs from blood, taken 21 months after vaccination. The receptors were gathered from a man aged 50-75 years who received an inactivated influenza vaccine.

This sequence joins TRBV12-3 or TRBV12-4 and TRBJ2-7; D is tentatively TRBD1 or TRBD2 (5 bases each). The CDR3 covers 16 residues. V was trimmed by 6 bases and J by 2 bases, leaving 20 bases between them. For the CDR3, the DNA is TGTGCCAGCAGCTCTAGGGGAGCGGCGCTCACCTACGAGCAGTACTTC. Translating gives CASSSRGAALTYEQYF.

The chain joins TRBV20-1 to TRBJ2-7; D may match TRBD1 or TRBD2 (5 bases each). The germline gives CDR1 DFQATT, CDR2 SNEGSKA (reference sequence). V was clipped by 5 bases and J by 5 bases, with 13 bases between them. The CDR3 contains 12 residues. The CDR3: CSAPGASNEQYF. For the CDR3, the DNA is TGCAGTGCTCCCGGGGCCTCGAACGAGCAGTACTTC.

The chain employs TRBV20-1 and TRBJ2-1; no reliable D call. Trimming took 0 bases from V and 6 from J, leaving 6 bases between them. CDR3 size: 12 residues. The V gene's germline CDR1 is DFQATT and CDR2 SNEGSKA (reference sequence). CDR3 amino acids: CSARDRGNEQFF. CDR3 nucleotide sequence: TGCAGTGCTAGAGATCGAGGCAATGAGCAGTTCTTC.

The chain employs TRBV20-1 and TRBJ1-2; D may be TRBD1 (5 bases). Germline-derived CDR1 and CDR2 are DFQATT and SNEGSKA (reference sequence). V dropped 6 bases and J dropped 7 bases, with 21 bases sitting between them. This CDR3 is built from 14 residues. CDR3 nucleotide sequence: TGCAGTGCCGAGACCGGGACCACCGGCGGTGGCTACACCTTC. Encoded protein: CSAETGTTGGGYTF.

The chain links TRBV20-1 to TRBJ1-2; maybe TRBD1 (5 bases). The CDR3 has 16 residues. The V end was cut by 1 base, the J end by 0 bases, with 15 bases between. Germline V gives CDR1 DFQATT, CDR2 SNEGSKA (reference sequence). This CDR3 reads CSARVSDRPSNYGYTF. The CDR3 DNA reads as TGCAGTGCTAGAGTTTCTGACAGACCTTCTAACTATGGCTACACCTTC.

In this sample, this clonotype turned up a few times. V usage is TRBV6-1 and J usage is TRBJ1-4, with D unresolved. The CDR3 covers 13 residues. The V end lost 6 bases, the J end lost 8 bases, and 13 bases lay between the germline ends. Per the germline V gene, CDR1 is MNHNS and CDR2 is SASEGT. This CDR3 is CASSPDRREKLFF. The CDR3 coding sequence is TGTGCCAGCAGCCCCGATAGGAGGGAAAAACTGTTTTTT.

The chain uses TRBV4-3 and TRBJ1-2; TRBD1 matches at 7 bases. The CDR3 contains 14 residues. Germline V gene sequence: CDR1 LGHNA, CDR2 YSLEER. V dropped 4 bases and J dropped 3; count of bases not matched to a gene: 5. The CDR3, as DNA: TGCGCCAGCAGCCGACGGACAGGCTACTATGGCTACACCTTC. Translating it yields CASSRRTGYYGYTF.

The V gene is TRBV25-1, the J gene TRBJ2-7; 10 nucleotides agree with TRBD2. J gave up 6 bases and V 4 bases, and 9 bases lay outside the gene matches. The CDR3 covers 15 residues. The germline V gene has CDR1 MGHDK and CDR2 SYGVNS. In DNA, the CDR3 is TGTGCCAGCAGTGCCCCCAGCGGGAGGGCCGCCGAGCAGTACTTC. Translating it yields CASSAPSGRAAEQYF.

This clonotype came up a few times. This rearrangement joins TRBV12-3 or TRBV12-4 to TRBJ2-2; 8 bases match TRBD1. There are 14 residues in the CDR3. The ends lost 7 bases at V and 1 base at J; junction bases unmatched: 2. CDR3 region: CASTTGGNTGELFF. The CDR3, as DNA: TGTGCCAGCACCACAGGGGGGAACACCGGGGAGCTGTTTTTT.

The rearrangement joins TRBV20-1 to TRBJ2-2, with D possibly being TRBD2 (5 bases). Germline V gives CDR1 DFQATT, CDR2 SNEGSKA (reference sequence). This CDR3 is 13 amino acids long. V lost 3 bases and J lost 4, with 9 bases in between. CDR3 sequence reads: CSASAEVTGELFF. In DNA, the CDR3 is TGCAGTGCTAGTGCGGAGGTCACCGGGGAGCTGTTTTTT.

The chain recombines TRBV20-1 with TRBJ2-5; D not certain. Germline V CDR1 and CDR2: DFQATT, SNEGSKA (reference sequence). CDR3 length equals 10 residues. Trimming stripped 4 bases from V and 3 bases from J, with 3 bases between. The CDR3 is CSANKETQYF. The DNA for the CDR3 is TGCAGTGCTAATAAAGAGACCCAGTACTTC.

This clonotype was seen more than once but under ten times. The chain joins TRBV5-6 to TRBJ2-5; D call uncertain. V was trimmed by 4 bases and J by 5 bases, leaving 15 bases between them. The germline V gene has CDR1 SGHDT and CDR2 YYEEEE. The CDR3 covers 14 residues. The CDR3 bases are TGTGCCAGCAGCCAAAGGACGCCCAGGGAGACCCAGTACTTC. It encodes CASSQRTPRETQYF.

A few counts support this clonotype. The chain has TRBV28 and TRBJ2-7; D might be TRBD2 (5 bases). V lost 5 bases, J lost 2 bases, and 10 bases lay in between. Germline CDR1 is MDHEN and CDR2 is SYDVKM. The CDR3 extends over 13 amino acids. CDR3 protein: CASSNTEAYEQYF. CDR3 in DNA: TGTGCCAGCAGTAATACGGAGGCCTACGAGCAGTACTTC.

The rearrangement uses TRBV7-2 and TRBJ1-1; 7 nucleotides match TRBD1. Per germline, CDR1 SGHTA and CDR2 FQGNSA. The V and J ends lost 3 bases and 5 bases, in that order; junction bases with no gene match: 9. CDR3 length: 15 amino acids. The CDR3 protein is CASSFDRVGATEAFF. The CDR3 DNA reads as TGTGCCAGCAGCTTCGACAGGGTAGGAGCTACTGAAGCTTTCTTT.

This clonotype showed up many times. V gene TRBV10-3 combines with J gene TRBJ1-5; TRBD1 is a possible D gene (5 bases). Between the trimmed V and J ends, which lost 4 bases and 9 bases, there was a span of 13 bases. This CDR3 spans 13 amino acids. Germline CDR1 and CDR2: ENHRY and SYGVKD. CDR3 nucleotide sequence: TGTGCCATCAGTGCCAACACGGGGCTGCCCCAGCATTTT. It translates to CAISANTGLPQHF.